One and the same sample provided the 32 T cell receptor beta chains below, sequenced in a study of T cell changes during pregnancy in multiple sclerosis. Sequencing was performed with immunoSEQ multiplex PCR; in TCRdb, only in-frame clones are kept and a portion is missing. The data show 26,000 or so clones, about 88% seen once. Sequencing was performed on CD8+ T cells from peripheral blood mononuclear cells, taken in the second trimester of pregnancy. The receptors shown here come from a female donor with multiple sclerosis, enrolled in a pregnancy study.

The chain carries TRBV19 and TRBJ1-1; TRBD1 is a possible D gene (5 bases). V was pared by 0 bases and J by 6 bases, with 11 bases between. The germline gives CDR1 LNHDA, CDR2 SQIVND (reference sequence). There are 14 residues in the CDR3. The CDR3 sequence: CASSIDRVEPEAFF. As DNA, the CDR3 is TGTGCCAGTAGTATAGACAGGGTTGAACCTGAAGCTTTCTTT.

This chain links TRBV7-8 with TRBJ1-4; the match to TRBD1 covers 7 bases. Germline CDR1 is SGHVS and CDR2 is FQNEAQ. This CDR3 has 15 residues. J lost 7 bases, V lost 3 bases, and 8 bases had no gene match. DNA for the CDR3: TGTGCCAGCAGCTTTCGGGACAGTGGAGGTGAAAAACTGTTTTTT. It encodes CASSFRDSGGEKLFF.

V is TRBV6-6 and J is TRBJ1-3; possibly TRBD1 for D (6 bases). V was pared by 0 bases and J by 8 bases, with 14 bases between. The CDR3 runs 15 residues. The germline V gene has CDR1 MNHNY and CDR2 SVGAGI (reference sequence). CDR3 residues: CASSYSGDGGHTIYF. CDR3 coding DNA: TGTGCCAGCAGTTACTCCGGGGACGGGGGGCACACCATATATTTT.

The gene calls are TRBV7-9 and TRBJ2-2; D is perhaps TRBD2 (5 bases). The germline V gene encodes CDR1 SEHNR and CDR2 FQNEAQ (reference sequence). With 7 bases removed from V and 8 bases from J, the gap between germline ends came to 20 bases. This CDR3 contains 15 residues. The CDR3 bases are TGTGCCAGCACCTCGAAACCGGGATGGGGTGGGGAGCTGTTTTTT. Translated: CASTSKPGWGGELFF.

V usage is TRBV7-9 and J usage is TRBJ2-1, with TRBD2 matching 9 bases. Germline V gives CDR1 SEHNR, CDR2 FQNEAQ (reference sequence). Trimming cost V 5 bases and J 2 bases; bases outside gene matches: 7. The CDR3 consists of 16 residues. The CDR3 sequence: CASSQSSGGPYNEQFF. The DNA for the CDR3 is TGTGCCAGCAGCCAAAGTAGCGGGGGCCCCTACAATGAGCAGTTCTTC.

The rearrangement links TRBV5-4 to TRBJ2-5; tentative D call: TRBD1 (5 bases). This CDR3 region has 14 residues. The V gene lost 1 base and the J gene lost 5 bases, with 12 bases spanning the gap. Germline assignment: CDR1 SGHNT and CDR2 YYREEE (reference sequence). For the CDR3, the DNA is TGTGCCAGCAGCTTGCCCTCAGGGATGGAGACCCAGTACTTC. Translating it yields CASSLPSGMETQYF.

V is TRBV6-5 and J is TRBJ1-4; possible D gene TRBD1, 5 bases. Germline V gives CDR1 MNHEY, CDR2 SVGAGI. V lost 8 bases to trimming and J lost 6 bases, with 19 bases between them. CDR3 size: 15 residues. The CDR3, as DNA: TGTGCCAGCTCAGAAGGAGGGGTGGAAGATGAAAAACTGTTTTTT. It is translated as CASSEGGVEDEKLFF.

This rearrangement joins TRBV19 to TRBJ2-7, with 11 bases aligning to TRBD1. The CDR3 contains 15 residues. CDR1 LNHDA and CDR2 SQIVND come from the germline V gene (reference sequence). Germline trimming cut 1 base from V and 4 bases from J; bases unmatched to any gene: 3. Here the CDR3 DNA reads TGTGCCAGTAGTATAGGAGGGACAGGGGGGTACGAGCAGTACTTC. Translation: CASSIGGTGGYEQYF.

The rearrangement links TRBV21-1 to TRBJ2-7; the table gives TRBD1 as D, unverified against the DNA. TRBV21-1 is termed a pseudogene. This CDR3 is built from 14 residues. The CDR3 DNA reads TGTGCCAGCAGACAGACAGGGGACTCCTACGAGCAGTACTTC. This gives the protein CASRQTGDSYEQYF.

The chain joins TRBV4-2 to TRBJ2-7, with TRBD1 matching 8 bases. The CDR3 has 14 residues. The ends lost 1 base at V and 3 bases at J; junction bases unmatched: 2. Germline CDR1 reads LGHNA; CDR2 reads YNFKEQ. The CDR3 is CASSQGQGIYEQYF. CDR3 nucleotides: TGTGCCAGCAGCCAAGGACAGGGGATCTACGAGCAGTACTTC.

The V gene is TRBV29-1, the J gene TRBJ2-5, with D maybe TRBD2 (6 bases). Germline-derived CDR1 and CDR2 are SQVTM and ANQGSEA. V was shortened by 2 bases and J by 3 bases, with 22 bases between the two germline ends. The CDR3 consists of 17 residues. The CDR3, as DNA: TGCAGCGTTGAACCGATCGACCGGGGGAGTATCAAAGAGACCCAGTACTTC. It encodes CSVEPIDRGSIKETQYF.

J is TRBJ2-7 and V is TRBV4-3; 8 bases are shared with TRBD1. The V gene's germline CDR1 is LGHNA and CDR2 YSLEER. With 5 bases clipped from V and 5 bases from J, the junction kept 8 bases outside the gene matches. The CDR3 sequence is 14 residues long. CDR3 DNA: TGCGCCAGCAGCTTAGGACAGGGCCGCCACGAGCAGTACTTC. Protein: CASSLGQGRHEQYF.

The V call is TRBV5-6, the J call TRBJ1-2; the D is unclear. The V gene's germline CDR1 is SGHDT and CDR2 YYEEEE. The CDR3 contains 15 residues. V dropped 0 bases and J dropped 4 bases, with 13 bases sitting between them. CDR3 nucleotide sequence: TGTGCCAGCAGCTTGGAAGGACTGGGGATCTATGGCTACACCTTC. Protein product: CASSLEGLGIYGYTF.

The chain is built from TRBV15 and TRBJ2-1, with 9 bases matching TRBD1. Germline CDR1 LNHNV, CDR2 YYDKDF (reference sequence). The CDR3 sequence is 17 residues long. V was clipped by 0 bases and J by 3 bases; unmatched bases: 6. The chain's CDR3 is CATSRDLRQGVYNEQFF. The CDR3 region has the DNA TGTGCCACCAGCAGAGATCTAAGACAGGGGGTCTACAATGAGCAGTTCTTC. The full variable domain, in which reference TRBV15 and TRBJ2-1 provide the parts outside the CDR3, is DAMVIQNPRYQVTQFGKPVTLSCSQTLNHNVMYWYQQKSSQAPKLLFHYYDKDFNNEADTPDNFQSRRPNTSFCFLDIRSPGLGDTAMYLCATSRDLRQGVYNEQFFGPGTRLTVL.

V usage is TRBV12-5 and J usage is TRBJ2-3, with 7 bases lining up with TRBD1. Germline V gives CDR1 LGHNT, CDR2 FRNRAP. The trim removed 5 bases at V and 1 base at J, leaving 3 bases unmatched. The CDR3 loop spans 14 amino acids. This chain's CDR3 is CASGATGGTDTQYF. CDR3 in DNA: TGTGCTAGTGGTGCCACAGGGGGCACAGATACGCAGTATTTT.

The V call is TRBV11-2, the J call TRBJ2-5; D may be TRBD2 (5 bases). The CDR3 is 13 amino acids. Trimming removed 0 bases at V and 4 bases at J, with 6 bases between. The germline V gene has CDR1 SGHAT and CDR2 FQNNGV. CDR3 coding DNA: TGTGCCAGCAGCTTAGAGAGGGTAGAGACCCAGTACTTC. Translating gives CASSLERVETQYF.

The chain combines TRBV6-6 with TRBJ2-1, with a tentative D call TRBD2 (5 bases). V lost 11 bases, J lost 10 bases, and 15 bases lay in between. The CDR3 contains 11 residues. Germline V gene sequence: CDR1 MNHNY, CDR2 SVGAGI (reference sequence). The CDR3 DNA sequence: TGTGCCGCGTTTGGTCGGGGAGAGCAGTTCTTC. This codes for CAAFGRGEQFF.

This chain joins TRBV21-1 and TRBJ2-7; TRBD2 is taken as the D call from the table, unchecked against the DNA. TRBV21-1 is described as a pseudogene. The length of the CDR3 is 10 residues. The CDR3 DNA follows: TGTGCCAGCACTTCCTACGAGCAGTACTTC. This gives the protein CASTSYEQYF.

This chain uses TRBV29-1 with TRBJ2-7, with 10 bases identical to TRBD2. The V segment lost 6 bases and the J segment 3 bases; nucleotides outside the gene matches: 2. The CDR3 is 12 residues long. Per germline, CDR1 SQVTM and CDR2 ANQGSEA. As DNA, the CDR3 is TGCAGCGTGAGACTAGCGGGCTACGAGCAGTACTTC. Translated, it gives CSVRLAGYEQYF.

The chain joins TRBV27 to TRBJ2-1; TRBD2 is a possible D gene (6 bases). Germline V gene sequence: CDR1 MNHEY, CDR2 SMNVEV (reference sequence). This CDR3 region has 13 residues. Between the trimmed V and J ends, which lost 5 bases and 9 bases, there was a span of 14 bases. CDR3 residues: CASSLAAGSEQFF. As DNA, the CDR3 is TGTGCCAGCAGTCTCGCCGCGGGGAGTGAGCAGTTCTTC.

The genes are TRBV7-9 and TRBJ2-7; D possibly corresponds to TRBD1 (6 bases). Germline-derived CDR1 and CDR2 are SEHNR and FQNEAQ (reference sequence). V lost 5 bases, J lost 3 bases, and 14 bases lay in between. CDR3 size: 14 residues. The CDR3 region is CASSPRTEIYEQYF. The CDR3 nucleotides read TGTGCCAGCAGCCCCCGGACAGAGATCTACGAGCAGTACTTC.

The DNA for the CDR3 is TGTGCCAGTAGTCCGGTCCGCTATGGCTACACCTTC. This codes for CASSPVRYGYTF. The J gene is TRBJ1-2, the V gene TRBV19; D is uncertain. The CDR3 sequence is 12 residues long. In germline, CDR1 is LNHDA, CDR2 SQIVND (reference sequence). V lost 5 bases and J 4 bases, leaving 8 bases between the germline ends.

The table lists this clone with a count of one. J is TRBJ2-7 and V is TRBV28; TRBD1 is a possible D gene (6 bases). Trimming took 2 bases from V and 2 from J, leaving 22 bases between them. The CDR3 length is 18 residues. CDR1 is MDHEN, CDR2 SYDVKM, per germline. In nucleotides, the CDR3 is TGTGCCAGCAGTTTAAATCCAGAGCAGGGGTTCCTAACCTACGAGCAGTACTTC. Translation: CASSLNPEQGFLTYEQYF.

The chain couples TRBV15 to TRBJ2-7, with 7 bases identical to TRBD1. Trimming at V came to 5 bases and at J to 4 bases, leaving 5 bases not matched to a gene. This CDR3 region has 13 residues. The germline gives CDR1 LNHNV, CDR2 YYDKDF (reference sequence). The CDR3 spells CATSQGVGYEQYF. As DNA, the CDR3 is TGTGCCACCAGCCAGGGGGTCGGGTACGAGCAGTACTTC.

V gene TRBV4-2 combines with J gene TRBJ2-7; 7 bases agree with TRBD1. V shed 4 bases, J shed 1 base, and the junction held 10 bases outside the gene matches. This CDR3 spans 16 amino acids. Germline loops: CDR1 LGHNA, CDR2 YNFKEQ. The DNA for the CDR3 is TGTGCCAGCAGCCTCAGACAGGGTACAGGGTCCTACGAGCAGTACTTC. Translated: CASSLRQGTGSYEQYF.

The rearrangement uses TRBV11-2 and TRBJ2-3; 7 nucleotides align to TRBD1. After removal of 4 bases from V and 3 bases from J, the junction contained 1 base not matched to a gene. CDR3 length: 13 residues. Germline values: CDR1 SGHAT, CDR2 FQNNGV. The CDR3, as DNA: TGTGCCAGCAGCTCACAGGGGACAGATACGCAGTATTTT. Its translation is CASSSQGTDTQYF. Variable domain in full (rest from reference TRBV11-2 and TRBJ2-3): EAGVAQSPRYKIIEKRQSVAFWCNPISGHATLYWYQQILGQGPKLLIQFQNNGVVDDSQLPKDRFSAERLKGVDSTLKIQPAKLEDSAVYLCASSSQGTDTQYFGPGTRLTVL.

The rearrangement uses TRBV28 and TRBJ2-7, with 14 nucleotides matching TRBD2. Germline-derived CDR1 and CDR2 are MDHEN and SYDVKM. This CDR3 comprises 16 residues. V gave up 4 bases and J gave up 3 bases; unmatched junction bases: 5. CDR3: CASSSGLAGEGYEQYF. DNA for the CDR3: TGTGCCAGCAGTTCGGGACTAGCGGGAGAGGGCTACGAGCAGTACTTC.

This rearrangement joins TRBV11-2 to TRBJ2-1; TRBD2 agrees at 13 bases. Germline V gives CDR1 SGHAT, CDR2 FQNNGV. Trimming removed 0 bases from V and 5 bases from J; junction bases left unmatched: 4. The CDR3 spans 17 residues. DNA of the CDR3: TGTGCCAGCAGCTTAGAACCGGGACTAGCGGGAAACAATGAGCAGTTCTTC. Its translation: CASSLEPGLAGNNEQFF.

This chain joins TRBV19 and TRBJ2-5; D might be TRBD1 (5 bases). The V end lost 3 bases, the J end lost 7 bases, and 21 bases lay between the germline ends. Germline loops: CDR1 LNHDA, CDR2 SQIVND (reference sequence). The CDR3 loop spans 16 amino acids. The DNA for the CDR3 is TGTGCCAGTAGTATGGGAAGTGGGGCGGTCATAGGGACCCAGTACTTC. This translates into CASSMGSGAVIGTQYF.

In DNA, the CDR3 is TGTGCCAGCTTGGGGCGCCAGGACCCTGGGGGGACTGAAGCTTTCTTT. The encoded protein is CASLGRQDPGGTEAFF. The chain recombines TRBV7-9 with TRBJ1-1; D might be TRBD1 (5 bases). CDR3 length: 16 amino acids. V was pared by 8 bases and J by 5 bases, with 24 bases between. Germline CDR1 SEHNR, CDR2 FQNEAQ (reference sequence).

The chain is built from TRBV7-9 and TRBJ2-1, with D maybe TRBD1 (6 bases). Germline V lookup: CDR1 SEHNR, CDR2 FQNEAQ (reference sequence). The CDR3 consists of 15 residues. The germline V and J ends were trimmed by 2 bases and 8 bases, with 16 bases remaining between them. The DNA for the CDR3 is TGTGCCAGCAGCTTAATCCCAGGGGAGAGTTATGAGCAGTTCTTC. Protein product: CASSLIPGESYEQFF.

This sequence joins TRBV9 and TRBJ2-1; D gene unclear. Trimming shortened V by 3 bases and J by 2 bases, and 3 bases separated the two germline ends. The germline gives CDR1 SGDLS, CDR2 YYNGEE. The CDR3 totals 12 residues. CDR3 protein: CASSATYNEQFF. The DNA for the CDR3 is TGTGCCAGCAGCGCTACCTACAATGAGCAGTTCTTC.